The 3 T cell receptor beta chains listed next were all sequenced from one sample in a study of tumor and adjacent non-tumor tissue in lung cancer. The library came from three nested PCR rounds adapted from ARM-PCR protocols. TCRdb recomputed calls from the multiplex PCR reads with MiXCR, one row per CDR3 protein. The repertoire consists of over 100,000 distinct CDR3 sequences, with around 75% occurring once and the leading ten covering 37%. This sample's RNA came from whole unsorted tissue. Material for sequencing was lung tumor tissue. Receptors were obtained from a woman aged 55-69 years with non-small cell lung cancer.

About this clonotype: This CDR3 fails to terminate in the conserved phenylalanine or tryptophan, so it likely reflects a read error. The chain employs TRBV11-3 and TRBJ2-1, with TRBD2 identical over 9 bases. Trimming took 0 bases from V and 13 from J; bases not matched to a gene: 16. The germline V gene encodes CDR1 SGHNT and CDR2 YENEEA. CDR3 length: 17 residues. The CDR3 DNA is TGTGCCAGCAGCTTAGAGTTGATTAGCGGGAGCCACAACGAACAGTTCTTA. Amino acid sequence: CASSLELISGSHNEQFL.

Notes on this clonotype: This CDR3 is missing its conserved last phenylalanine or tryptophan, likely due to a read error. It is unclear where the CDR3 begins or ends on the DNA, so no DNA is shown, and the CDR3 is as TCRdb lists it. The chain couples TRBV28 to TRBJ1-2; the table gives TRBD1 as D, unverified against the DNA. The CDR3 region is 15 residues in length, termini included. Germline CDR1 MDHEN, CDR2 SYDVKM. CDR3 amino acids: CASSLASLAGSGCTL.

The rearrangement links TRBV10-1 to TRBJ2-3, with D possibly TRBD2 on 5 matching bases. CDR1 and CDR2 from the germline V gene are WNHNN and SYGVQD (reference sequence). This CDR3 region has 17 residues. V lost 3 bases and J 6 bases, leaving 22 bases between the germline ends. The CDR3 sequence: CASSDFASRRSGDTQYF. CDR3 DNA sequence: TGCGCCAGCAGTGACTTCGCTAGCAGGAGGAGCGGTGATACGCAGTATTTT.